Below, one T cell receptor beta chain is given with its context. The antigen this receptor binds is unknown. Within one base of it there is no much larger clone, and no base qualities were kept. The source of the sample is a study of graft-versus-host responses after intestinal transplantation (dated by TCRdb to the early 2020s). With respect to the entire study: The transplants that recipients received were multivisceral, liver-intestinal, or isolated intestinal. A peak of at least 4% donor T cells among recipient peripheral blood mononuclear cells was the definition used for donor T cell macrochimerism. Instead of going to the commercial service, samples from a few later patients were sequenced in-house on an Illumina MiSeq and processed with MiXCR. After intestinal transplantation, graft-versus-host and host-versus-graft alloreactive T cell clones were followed in the graft, circulation and bone marrow using bulk TCR-beta CDR3 sequencing. Alloreactive clones were identified by sequencing pre-transplant mixed lymphocyte reaction products and comparing these products with unstimulated pre-transplant donor and recipient T cells. Every recipient was given anti-thymocyte globulin induction, followed by roughly 3 years of maintenance tacrolimus and steroids. The cohort enrolled about 23 intestinal transplant recipients, one of whom was a retransplant, and a few patients without pretransplant specimens were excluded.

Blood samples were collected up to 4 times in the first month after transplant and then at least monthly when available. Results the study describes overall, beyond this receptor: The relatively low number and heterogeneity of intestinal transplant patients limited the conclusions. GvH clones were found in recipient bone marrow, and some of the GvH clones appeared earlier in ileal mucosa or blood, which is consistent with an intestinal mucosal origin. In patients with donor T cell macrochimerism, the allografts had high GvH to HvG T cell clonal ratios. Early after transplant, declines in HvG clones were associated with peak levels of circulating GvH clones.

The library was prepared using the immunoSEQ multiplex PCR assay. Adaptive Biotechnologies carried out high-throughput TCR-beta CDR3 sequencing of genomic DNA for most patients. The authors' pipeline ran thus. TCR sequencing data were retrieved from Adaptive's ImmunoSEQ software for more than 15 patients, whereas three other patients were processed with MiXCR and VDJtools. CDR3 nucleotide sequences shared by donor and recipient were removed because the origin of these sequences could not be assigned. At least 2-fold expansion over unstimulated cells and a minimum CFSE-low frequency of 0.002% (template counts) or 0.001% (read counts) were required for clones to be classified as alloreactive. Clones detected in sequenced pre-transplant spleen, lymph node, or MLR CFSE-low populations of the donor or recipient were defined as mappable. The cumulative frequency of alloreactive clones was calculated as a percentage of all sequences, weighted by copy number. The clones in this table, taken by TCRdb from immuneACCESS, are in-frame only. Not every clone is retained; where verified, under half of the shortfall comes from an unresolved V gene, and the cause of the rest is unknown. V and J calls and clone size are those listed in that table; D and trimming were worked out from the DNA. The sample has 20,000 or so clones on record, approximately 85% of them singletons. The ten largest clonotypes hold under 1% of the sample.

From V the trimming removes 7 bases and from J it removes 3 bases, while the gene matches leave 5 bases of the junction unaccounted for. Its CDR3 holds 13 amino acids, cysteine through phenylalanine. Of all the DNA, just the CDR3 is kept, 39 bases in frame from base 1. As encoded in the germline V gene (reference sequence), CDR1 is MNHNY while CDR2 is SVGAGI. The receptor's source is a human patient who received an intestinal transplant, so some T cells may come from the graft donor. The sequence is built from TRBV6-6 and TRBJ2-7; 8 bases in the junction line up with TRBD1. The sequenced sample was PBMCs, obtained around 14 months after intestinal transplant. The nucleotides are TGTGCCAGCACCGGACAGGGAGGCTACGAGCAGTACTTC. It specifies CASTGQGGYEQYF.